A selection of T cell receptor beta chains follows, all from one sample in a study of blood T cells in healthy people across ages. MiXCR, run by TCRdb on the 5' RACE reads, gives a single entry per CDR3 protein. The sample has roughly 700,000 distinct CDR3 sequences; around half are singletons. The sequenced sample consisted of blood. Every receptor here comes from a woman in her fifties or sixties in good health. Both conserved end residues are part of each CDR3. The order of the fields is clone size, V gene, J gene, D gene, CDR3 DNA, CDR3 protein. A D gene is named only where the DNA matches it firmly. Rows may omit the clone size; those that give it use once, few, many or a size class.

-,TRBV30,TRBJ1-2,-,TGTGCCTGGAGCATCGCGCGGGGCCCCTATGGCTACACCTTC,CAWSIARGPYGYTF
-,TRBV20-1,TRBJ2-1,-,TGCAGTGCTAGAGATTATTCTGCGGTGAGCTCCTACAATGAGCAGTTCTTC,CSARDYSAVSSYNEQFF
-,TRBV20-1,TRBJ2-1,TRBD2,TGCAGTGCCGGCCCCTTACTAGCGGGGATCTACAATGAGCAGTTCTTC,CSAGPLLAGIYNEQFF
-,TRBV29-1,TRBJ2-6,-,TGCAGCGTCGGGGTCTCTGGGGCCAACGTCCTGACTTTC,CSVGVSGANVLTF
few,TRBV6-2/TRBV6-3,TRBJ2-1,-,TGTGCCAGCAGTTACCCCCGGGTAGGCTGGGGGAATGAGCAGTTCTTC,CASSYPRVGWGNEQFF
-,TRBV18,TRBJ1-2,TRBD1,TGTGCCAGCTCATCGGGACAGGGGGGACTGAGCTATGGCTACACCTTC,CASSSGQGGLSYGYTF
-,TRBV7-2,TRBJ2-5,TRBD1,TGTGCCAGCAGCTCCGGGACAGCACAAGAGACCCAGTACTTC,CASSSGTAQETQYF
-,TRBV7-2,TRBJ1-4,TRBD1,TGTGCCAGCAGCCCCGGGACAGGTTATGAAAAACTGTTTTTT,CASSPGTGYEKLFF
once,TRBV27,TRBJ1-2,TRBD1,TGTGCCAGCAGCCCATCTCGGAACAGGGGAGACTATGGCTACACCTTC,CASSPSRNRGDYGYTF
few,TRBV6-5,TRBJ2-5,-,TGTGCCAGCAGCAGGGGGAGGGAGCAAGAGACCCAGTACTTC,CASSRGREQETQYF
-,TRBV15,TRBJ1-5,-,TGTGCCACCAGCAGAGAAGGGAGAAAAAGGGTCAATCAGCCCCAGCATTTT,CATSREGRKRVNQPQHF
-,TRBV6-5,TRBJ2-7,TRBD2,TGTGCCAGCGCAAAGACTAGCGGGAGTTTTTCCTACGAGCAGTACTTC,CASAKTSGSFSYEQYF
-,TRBV20-1,TRBJ2-7,TRBD1,TGCAGTGCTAGAGATAACCGGGACAGGGTAGGTGAGGAGCAGTACTTC,CSARDNRDRVGEEQYF